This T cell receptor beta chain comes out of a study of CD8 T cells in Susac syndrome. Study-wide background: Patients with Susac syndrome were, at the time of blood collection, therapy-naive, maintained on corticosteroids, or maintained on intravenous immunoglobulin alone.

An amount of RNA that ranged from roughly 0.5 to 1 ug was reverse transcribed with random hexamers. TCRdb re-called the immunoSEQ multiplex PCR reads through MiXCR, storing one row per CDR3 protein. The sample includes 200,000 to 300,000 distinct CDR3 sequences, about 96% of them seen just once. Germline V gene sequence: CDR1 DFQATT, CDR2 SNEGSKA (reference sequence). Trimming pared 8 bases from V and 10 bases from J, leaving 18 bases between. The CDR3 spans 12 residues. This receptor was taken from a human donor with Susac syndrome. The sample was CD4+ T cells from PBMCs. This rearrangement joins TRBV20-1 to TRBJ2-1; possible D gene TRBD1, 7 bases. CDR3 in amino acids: CSTPGQTREQFF. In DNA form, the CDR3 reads TGCAGTACACCGGGACAGACTAGAGAGCAGTTCTTC.